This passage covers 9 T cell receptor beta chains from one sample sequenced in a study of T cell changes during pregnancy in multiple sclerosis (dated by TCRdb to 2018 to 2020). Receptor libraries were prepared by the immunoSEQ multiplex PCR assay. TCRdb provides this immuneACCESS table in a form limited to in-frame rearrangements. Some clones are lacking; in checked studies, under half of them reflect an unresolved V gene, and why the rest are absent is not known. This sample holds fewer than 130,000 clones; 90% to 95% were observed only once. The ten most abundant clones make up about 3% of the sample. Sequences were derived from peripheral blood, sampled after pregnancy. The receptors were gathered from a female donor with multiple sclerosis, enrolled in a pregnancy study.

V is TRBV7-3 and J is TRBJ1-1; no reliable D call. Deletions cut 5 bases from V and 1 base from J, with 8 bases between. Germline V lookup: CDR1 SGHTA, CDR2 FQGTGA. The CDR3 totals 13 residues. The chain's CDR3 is CASSLKQNTEAFF. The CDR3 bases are TGTGCCAGCAGCCTCAAACAGAACACTGAAGCTTTCTTT.

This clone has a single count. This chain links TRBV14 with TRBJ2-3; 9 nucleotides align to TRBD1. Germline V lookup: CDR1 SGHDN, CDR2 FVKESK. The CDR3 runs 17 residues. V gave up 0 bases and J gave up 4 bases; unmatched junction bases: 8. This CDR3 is CASSQDYGTGPSDTQYF. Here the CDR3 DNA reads TGTGCCAGCAGCCAAGACTACGGGACAGGGCCATCAGATACGCAGTATTTT.

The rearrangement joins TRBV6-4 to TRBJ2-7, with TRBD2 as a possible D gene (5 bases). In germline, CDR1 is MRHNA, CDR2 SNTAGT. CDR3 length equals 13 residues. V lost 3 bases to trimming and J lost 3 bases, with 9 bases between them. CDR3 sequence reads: CASSDGEIYEQYF. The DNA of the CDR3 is TGTGCCAGCAGTGATGGGGAGATCTACGAGCAGTACTTC.

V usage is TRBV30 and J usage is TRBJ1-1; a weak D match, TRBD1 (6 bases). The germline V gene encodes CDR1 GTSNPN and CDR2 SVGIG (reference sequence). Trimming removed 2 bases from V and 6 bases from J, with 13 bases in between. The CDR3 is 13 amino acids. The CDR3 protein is CAWSTRGGAEAFF. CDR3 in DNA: TGTGCCTGGAGTACCCGAGGGGGGGCTGAAGCTTTCTTT.

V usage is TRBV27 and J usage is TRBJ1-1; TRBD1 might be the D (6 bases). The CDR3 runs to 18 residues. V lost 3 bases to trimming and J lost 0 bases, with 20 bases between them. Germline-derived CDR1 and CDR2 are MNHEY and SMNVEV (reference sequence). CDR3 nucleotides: TGTGCCAGCAGTTTTTTACAGGGAAAAAAAGTTTTGAACACTGAAGCTTTCTTT. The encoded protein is CASSFLQGKKVLNTEAFF.

CDR3 region: CAWSPTYNYEQYF. CDR3 in DNA: TGTGCCTGGAGTCCGACATATAACTACGAGCAGTACTTC. The V and J genes are TRBV30 and TRBJ2-7; D is ambiguous. This CDR3 has 13 residues. Germline assignment: CDR1 GTSNPN and CDR2 SVGIG (reference sequence). V lost 2 bases and J lost 3, with 11 bases in between.

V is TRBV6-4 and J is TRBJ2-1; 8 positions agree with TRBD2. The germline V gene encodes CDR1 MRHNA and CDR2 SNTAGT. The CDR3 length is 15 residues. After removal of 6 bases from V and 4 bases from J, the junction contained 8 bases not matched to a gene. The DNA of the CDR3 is TGTGCCAGCAGCTCGGGGGGGGGATTGTACAATGAGCAGTTCTTC. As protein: CASSSGGGLYNEQFF.

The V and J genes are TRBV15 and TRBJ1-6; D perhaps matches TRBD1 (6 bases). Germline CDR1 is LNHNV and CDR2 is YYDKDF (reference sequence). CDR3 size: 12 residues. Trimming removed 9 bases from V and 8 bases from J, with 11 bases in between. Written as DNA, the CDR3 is TGTGCCACGGGGGGGCGAGATTCACCCCTCCACTTT. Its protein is CATGGRDSPLHF.

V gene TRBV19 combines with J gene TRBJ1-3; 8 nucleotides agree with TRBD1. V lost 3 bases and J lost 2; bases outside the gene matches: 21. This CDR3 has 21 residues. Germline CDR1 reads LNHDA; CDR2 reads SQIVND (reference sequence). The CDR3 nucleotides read TGTGCCAGTAGTATCCCTCTGGACAGGGTTTTGCCCAAGGAAACTGGAAACACCATATATTTT. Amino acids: CASSIPLDRVLPKETGNTIYF.